This TCR beta chain was retrieved from a study of blood T cell repertoires in COVID-19. The CDR3 extends over 13 amino acids. The germline V gene has CDR1 GTSNPN and CDR2 SVGIG (reference sequence). Trimming cost V 3 bases and J 10 bases, with 13 bases left between them. Clones were sequenced by immunoSEQ multiplex PCR, and TCRdb holds only the in-frame ones, with some missing. Of 70,000 to 80,000 clones in the sample, about nine tenths were seen once. Sequencing was done on a sample of peripheral blood. The chain is built from TRBV30 and TRBJ1-6; D gene ambiguous. This clonotype originated in a woman aged 60-75 years with acute or convalescent COVID-19. The CDR3 reads CAWSAGWESPLHF. As DNA, the CDR3 is TGTGCCTGGAGCGCCGGTTGGGAGTCACCCCTCCACTTT.